This T cell receptor beta chain was profiled in a study of blood T cell repertoires in COVID-19. Overall study: Donors in the United States, Italy and Spain gave samples during acute or convalescent COVID-19.

This clone has just a few counts. The participants were between about 18 and 90 years old and came from under 25 US areas. Two consecutive negative NP/OP PCR tests, clearance, or resolved symptoms defined Cohort 3 recovery. Measured with immunoSEQ multiplex PCR; TCRdb has only the in-frame clones, and not every one. The sample yields fewer than 300,000 clones, approximately 90% seen once. The V gene's germline CDR1 is SGHAT and CDR2 FQNNGV. The CDR3 is made up of 13 amino acids. Trimming stripped 1 base from V and 6 bases from J, with 7 bases between. The receptor comes from a man in his forties or fifties who had recovered from COVID-19. Sequenced input: PBMCs or T cells enriched from blood (not recorded which). The J gene is TRBJ1-5, the V gene TRBV11-2; D is ambiguous. CDR3 sequence reads: CASSLGAGQPQHF. The CDR3 DNA reads as TGTGCCAGCAGCTTAGGGGCAGGTCAGCCCCAGCATTTT. Based on the CDR3 plus reference TRBV11-2 and TRBJ1-5, the full variable domain is EAGVAQSPRYKIIEKRQSVAFWCNPISGHATLYWYQQILGQGPKLLIQFQNNGVVDDSQLPKDRFSAERLKGVDSTLKIQPAKLEDSAVYLCASSLGAGQPQHFGDGTRLSIL.